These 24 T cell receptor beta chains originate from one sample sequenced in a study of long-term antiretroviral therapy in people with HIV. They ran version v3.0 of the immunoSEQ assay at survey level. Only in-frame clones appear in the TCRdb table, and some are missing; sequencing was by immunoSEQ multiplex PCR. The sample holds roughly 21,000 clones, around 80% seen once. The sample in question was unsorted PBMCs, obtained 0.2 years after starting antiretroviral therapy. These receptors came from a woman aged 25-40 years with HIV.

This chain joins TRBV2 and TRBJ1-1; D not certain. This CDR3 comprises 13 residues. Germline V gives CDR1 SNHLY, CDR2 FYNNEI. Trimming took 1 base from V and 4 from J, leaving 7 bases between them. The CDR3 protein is CASSEVEGTEAFF. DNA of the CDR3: TGTGCCAGCAGTGAAGTGGAAGGCACTGAAGCTTTCTTT.

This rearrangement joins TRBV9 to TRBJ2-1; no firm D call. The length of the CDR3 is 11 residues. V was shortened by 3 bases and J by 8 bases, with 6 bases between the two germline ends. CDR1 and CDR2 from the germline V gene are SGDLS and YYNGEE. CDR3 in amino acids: CASSGGDEQFF. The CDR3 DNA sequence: TGTGCCAGCAGCGGTGGAGATGAGCAGTTCTTC. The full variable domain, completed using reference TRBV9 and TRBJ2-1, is DSGVTQTPKHLITATGQRVTLRCSPRSGDLSVYWYQQSLDQGLQFLIQYYNGEERAKGNILERFSAQQFPDLHSELNLSSLELGDSALYFCASSGGDEQFFGPGTRLTVL.

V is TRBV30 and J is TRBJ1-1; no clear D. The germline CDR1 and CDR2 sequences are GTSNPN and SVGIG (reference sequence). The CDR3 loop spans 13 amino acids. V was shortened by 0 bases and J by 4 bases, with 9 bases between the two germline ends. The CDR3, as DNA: TGTGCCTGGAGTGTTGACAAATCCACTGAAGCTTTCTTT. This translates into CAWSVDKSTEAFF.

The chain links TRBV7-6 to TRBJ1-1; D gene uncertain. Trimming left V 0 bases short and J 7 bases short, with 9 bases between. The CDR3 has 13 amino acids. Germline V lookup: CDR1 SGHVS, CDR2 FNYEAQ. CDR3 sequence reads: CASSLASGVEAFF. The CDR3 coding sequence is TGTGCCAGCAGCTTAGCTTCGGGAGTTGAAGCTTTCTTT.

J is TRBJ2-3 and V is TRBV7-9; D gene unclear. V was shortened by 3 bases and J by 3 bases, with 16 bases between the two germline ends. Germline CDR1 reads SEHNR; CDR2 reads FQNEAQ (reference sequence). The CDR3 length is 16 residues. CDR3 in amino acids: CASSFRGSTATDTQYF. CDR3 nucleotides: TGTGCCAGCAGCTTCCGAGGATCCACTGCGACAGATACGCAGTATTTT. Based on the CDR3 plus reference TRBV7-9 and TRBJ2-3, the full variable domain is DTGVSQNPRHKITKRGQNVTFRCDPISEHNRLYWYRQTLGQGPEFLTYFQNEAQLEKSRLLSDRFSAERPKGSFSTLEIQRTEQGDSAMYLCASSFRGSTATDTQYFGPGTRLTVL.

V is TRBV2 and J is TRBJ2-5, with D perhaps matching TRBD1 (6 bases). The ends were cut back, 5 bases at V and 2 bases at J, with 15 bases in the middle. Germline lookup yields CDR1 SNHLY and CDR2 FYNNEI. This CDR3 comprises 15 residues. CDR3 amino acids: CASSFQGHSQETQYF. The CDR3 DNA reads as TGTGCCAGCAGTTTCCAGGGACATTCGCAAGAGACCCAGTACTTC.

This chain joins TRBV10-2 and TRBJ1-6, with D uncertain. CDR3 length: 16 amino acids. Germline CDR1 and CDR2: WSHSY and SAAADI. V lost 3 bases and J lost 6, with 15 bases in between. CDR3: CASSEKEVIRNSPLHF. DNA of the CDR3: TGCGCCAGCAGTGAAAAGGAAGTCATACGTAATTCACCCCTCCACTTT.

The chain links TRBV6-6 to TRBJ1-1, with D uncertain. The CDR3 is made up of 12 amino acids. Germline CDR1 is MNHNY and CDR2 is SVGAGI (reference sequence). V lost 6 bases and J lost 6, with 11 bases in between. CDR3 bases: TGTGCCAGCAGCCCCCTTAAGGCTGAAGCTTTCTTT. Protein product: CASSPLKAEAFF.

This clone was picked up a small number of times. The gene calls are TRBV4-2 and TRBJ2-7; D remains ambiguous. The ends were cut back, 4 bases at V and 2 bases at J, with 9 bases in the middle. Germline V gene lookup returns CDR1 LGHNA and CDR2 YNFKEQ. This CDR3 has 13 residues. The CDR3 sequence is CASSRRVAYEQYF. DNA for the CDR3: TGTGCCAGCAGCCGTAGGGTAGCCTACGAGCAGTACTTC.

The CDR3 nucleotides are TGTGCCAGCAGTGCGGGTAGGAGCACAGATACGCAGTATTTT. This gives the protein CASSAGRSTDTQYF. The chain carries TRBV2 and TRBJ2-3; D remains unclear. Germline CDR1 reads SNHLY; CDR2 reads FYNNEI. The CDR3 consists of 14 residues. The V end was cut by 4 bases, the J end by 0 bases, with 8 bases between. The full variable domain, completed using reference TRBV2 and TRBJ2-3, is EPEVTQTPSHQVTQMGQEVILRCVPISNHLYFYWYRQILGQKVEFLVSFYNNEISEKSEIFDDQFSVERPDGSNFTLKIRSTKLEDSAMYFCASSAGRSTDTQYFGPGTRLTVL.

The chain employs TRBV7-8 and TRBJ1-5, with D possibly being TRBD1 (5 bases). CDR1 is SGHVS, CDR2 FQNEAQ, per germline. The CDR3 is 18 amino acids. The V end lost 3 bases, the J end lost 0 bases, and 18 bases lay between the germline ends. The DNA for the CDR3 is TGTGCCAGCAGCTTGCGGCAGGGCGACGACTATAGCAATCAGCCCCAGCATTTT. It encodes CASSLRQGDDYSNQPQHF.

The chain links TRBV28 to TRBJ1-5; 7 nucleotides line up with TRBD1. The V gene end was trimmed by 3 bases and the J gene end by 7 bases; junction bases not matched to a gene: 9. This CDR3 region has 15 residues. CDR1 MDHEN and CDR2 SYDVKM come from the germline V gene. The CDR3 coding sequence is TGTGCCAGCAGTTTCGAGGGGGCGCTATTACAGCCCCAGCATTTT. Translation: CASSFEGALLQPQHF.

Here the CDR3 DNA reads TGCAGCGTTGTGTATGTGGGCCGAACTGAAGCTTTCTTT. It codes for CSVVYVGRTEAFF. J is TRBJ1-1 and V is TRBV29-1; the D is unclear. The V gene's germline CDR1 is SQVTM and CDR2 ANQGSEA. Trimming took 4 bases from V and 5 from J, leaving 14 bases between them. CDR3 length: 13 amino acids.

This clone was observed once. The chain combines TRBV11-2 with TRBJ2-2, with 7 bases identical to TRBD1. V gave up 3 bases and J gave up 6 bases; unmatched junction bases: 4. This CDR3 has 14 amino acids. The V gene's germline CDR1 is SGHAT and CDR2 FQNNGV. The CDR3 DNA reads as TGTGCCAGCAGCTTTCGGCAGGGGGCCGGGGAGCTGTTTTTT. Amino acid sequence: CASSFRQGAGELFF.

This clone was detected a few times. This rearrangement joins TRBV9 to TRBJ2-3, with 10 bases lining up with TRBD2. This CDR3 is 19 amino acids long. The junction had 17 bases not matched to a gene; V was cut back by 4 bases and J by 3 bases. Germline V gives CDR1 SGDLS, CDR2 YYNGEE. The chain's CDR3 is CASSLRSSGGAGWTDTQYF. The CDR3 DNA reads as TGTGCCAGCAGCCTACGATCTAGCGGGGGCGCTGGGTGGACAGATACGCAGTATTTT.

CDR3 amino acids: CASNIGGQPQHF. The CDR3 DNA sequence: TGTGCCAGCAATATAGGGGGTCAGCCCCAGCATTTT. The V call is TRBV5-8, the J call TRBJ1-5, with D possibly being TRBD1 (6 bases). The germline V gene has CDR1 SGHTS and CDR2 YDEGEE. V was pared by 6 bases and J by 6 bases, with 10 bases between. The CDR3 has 12 residues.

CDR3 bases: TGTGCCAGCAGCAACCCGGACAGCTTTAGCAATCAGCCCCAGCATTTT. Translating it yields CASSNPDSFSNQPQHF. The rearrangement links TRBV21-1 to TRBJ1-5; whether TRBD1, the table's D call, matches the DNA was not checked. TRBV21-1 is flagged as a pseudogene. The CDR3 is made up of 16 amino acids.

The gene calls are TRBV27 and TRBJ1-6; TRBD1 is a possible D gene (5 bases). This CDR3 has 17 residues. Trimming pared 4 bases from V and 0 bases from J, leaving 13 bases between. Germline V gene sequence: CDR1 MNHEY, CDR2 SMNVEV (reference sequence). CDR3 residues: CASSSRAWSSYNSPLHF. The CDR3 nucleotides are TGTGCCAGCAGTTCCAGGGCTTGGAGCTCCTATAATTCACCCCTCCACTTT.

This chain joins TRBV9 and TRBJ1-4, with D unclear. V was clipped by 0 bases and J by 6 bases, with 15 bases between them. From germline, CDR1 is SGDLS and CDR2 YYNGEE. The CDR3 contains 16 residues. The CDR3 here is CASSVGSAVPYEKLFF. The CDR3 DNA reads TGTGCCAGCAGCGTAGGGTCTGCGGTACCCTATGAAAAACTGTTTTTT.

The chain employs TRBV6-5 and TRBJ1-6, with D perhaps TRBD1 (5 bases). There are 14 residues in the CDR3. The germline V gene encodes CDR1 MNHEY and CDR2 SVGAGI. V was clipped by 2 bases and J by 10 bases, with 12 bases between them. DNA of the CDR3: TGTGCCAGCAGTTACCAGGGAAAGGAATCACCCCTCCACTTT. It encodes CASSYQGKESPLHF.

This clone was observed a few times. For the CDR3, the DNA is TGTGCCAGCAGCCAAGTTTTACAGGGGGATTCACCCCTCCACTTT. Amino acids: CASSQVLQGDSPLHF. The rearrangement joins TRBV14 to TRBJ1-6; 8 nucleotides agree with TRBD1. Germline V gene sequence: CDR1 SGHDN, CDR2 FVKESK. V dropped 1 base and J dropped 8; count of bases not matched to a gene: 4. This CDR3 spans 15 amino acids. The whole variable domain, remainder taken from reference TRBV14 and TRBJ1-6, is EAGVTQFPSHSVIEKGQTVTLRCDPISGHDNLYWYRRVMGKEIKFLLHFVKESKQDESGMPNNRFLAERTGGTYSTLKVQPAELEDSGVYFCASSQVLQGDSPLHFGNGTRLTVT.

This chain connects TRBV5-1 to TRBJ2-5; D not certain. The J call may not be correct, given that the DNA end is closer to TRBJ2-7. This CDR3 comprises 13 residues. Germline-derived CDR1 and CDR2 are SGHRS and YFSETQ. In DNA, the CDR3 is TGCGCCAGCAGCAAAGAAAGCTCCTACGAGCAGTACTTC. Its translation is CASSKESSYEQYF.

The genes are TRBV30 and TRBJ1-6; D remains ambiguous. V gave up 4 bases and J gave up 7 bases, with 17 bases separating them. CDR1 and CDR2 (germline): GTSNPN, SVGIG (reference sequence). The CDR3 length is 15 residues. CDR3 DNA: TGTGCCTGGATTCCCGTCGGGCGTGAAAATTCACCCCTCCACTTT. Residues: CAWIPVGRENSPLHF.

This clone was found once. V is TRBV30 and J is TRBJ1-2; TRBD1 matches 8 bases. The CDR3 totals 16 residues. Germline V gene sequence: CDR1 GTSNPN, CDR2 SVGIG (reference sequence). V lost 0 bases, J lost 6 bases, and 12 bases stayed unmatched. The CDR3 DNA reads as TGTGCCTGGAGTGTACGGTTGGTCAGGGGGCTTGATGGCTACACCTTC. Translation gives CAWSVRLVRGLDGYTF.